Sequencing of this T cell receptor (beta chain) was carried out in a study of OX40 agonist ivuxolimab in advanced cancers. Study-wide findings and caveats: Expanded clones were, on average, more numerous in CD8+ T cells than in CD4+.

Clones were sequenced by immunoSEQ multiplex PCR, and TCRdb holds only the in-frame ones, with some missing. The repertoire holds about 64,000 clones, with about 85% as singletons. The germline V and J ends were trimmed by 0 bases and 7 bases, with 22 bases remaining between them. The length of the CDR3 is 17 residues. This clone is classed as medium-sized. Its target is not known. The TCR was taken from an adult with an advanced solid tumor such as melanoma, head and neck, liver or kidney cancer. The source material was CD4+ or CD8+ T cells sorted from blood, sampled in a trial of the OX40 agonist ivuxolimab. The rearrangement joins TRBV23-1 to TRBJ2-7; either TRBD1 or TRBD2 may supply D (5 bases each). TRBV23-1 is an open reading frame, and its role is uncertain. CDR3 bases: TGCGCCAGCAGTCAATCGATCCGGGACCGGGTCGCCGGGGAGCAGTACTTC. Protein sequence: CASSQSIRDRVAGEQYF.